Presented here are 19 T cell receptor beta chains from one specimen sequenced in a study. One entry per CDR3 protein results from TCRdb running MiXCR on the RT-PCR reads. The table includes about 680,000 distinct CDR3 sequences, more than 13% detected once. Sequenced sample: memory CD4+ T cells from blood. These TCRs come from a female donor in good health, serving as a healthy control.

The chain uses TRBV28 and TRBJ2-1, with 7 nucleotides matching TRBD2. The CDR3 totals 16 residues. CDR1 and CDR2 from the germline V gene are MDHEN and SYDVKM. The ends lost 4 bases at V and 2 bases at J; junction bases unmatched: 8. The CDR3 is CASSSPRAGAYNEQFF. CDR3 coding DNA: TGTGCCAGCAGTTCCCCCCGTGCGGGAGCCTACAATGAGCAGTTCTTC.

Ten or more counts support this clonotype. The gene calls are TRBV12-3 or TRBV12-4 and TRBJ2-2; no clear D. V was cut by 4 bases and J by 5 bases, with 11 bases left in between. This CDR3 is built from 14 residues. The chain's CDR3 is CASSSDPRTGELFF. As DNA, the CDR3 is TGTGCCAGCAGTTCGGACCCCCGAACCGGGGAGCTGTTTTTT.

This chain uses TRBV10-3 with TRBJ2-1; 10 bases map to TRBD2. V dropped 0 bases and J dropped 14; count of bases not matched to a gene: 7. CDR3 size: 14 residues. From germline, CDR1 is ENHRY and CDR2 SYGVKD. The CDR3 spells CAISESLLAGVEFF. The CDR3 nucleotides read TGTGCCATCAGTGAGTCTTTGCTAGCGGGAGTTGAGTTCTTC.

This chain links TRBV12-3 or TRBV12-4 with TRBJ1-4; 7 bases fit TRBD1. V was clipped by 6 bases and J by 10 bases; unmatched bases: 11. The CDR3 contains 14 residues. The DNA for the CDR3 is TGTGCCAGCAGGCCTGGGACAGCGTTTGGAAAACTGTTTTTT. It translates to CASRPGTAFGKLFF.

The chain links TRBV27 to TRBJ1-2; TRBD1 matches 11 bases. Trimming took 6 bases from V and 3 from J; bases not matched to a gene: 12. The CDR3 runs 17 residues. The germline V gene has CDR1 MNHEY and CDR2 SMNVEV (reference sequence). In DNA, the CDR3 is TGTGCCAGCAGCTTAAACCTCGGACAGGGGGCATACTATGGCTACACCTTC. Protein sequence: CASSLNLGQGAYYGYTF.

Many counts were recorded for this clonotype. The V call is TRBV11-1, the J call TRBJ2-7, with D uncertain. The CDR3 loop spans 12 amino acids. Trimming removed 5 bases at V and 3 bases at J, with 8 bases between. CDR1 and CDR2 (germline): SGHAT, FQDESV (reference sequence). This CDR3 reads CASSPNGYEQYF. CDR3 nucleotides: TGTGCCAGCAGCCCCAATGGCTACGAGCAGTACTTC.

This clonotype was counted only a few times. The chain uses TRBV10-2 and TRBJ1-3; TRBD1 matches 7 bases. Trimming cost V 6 bases and J 1 base; bases outside gene matches: 9. This CDR3 region has 16 residues. CDR1 is WSHSY, CDR2 SAAADI, per germline. The CDR3 spells CASRDRSGGSGNTIYF. For the CDR3, the DNA is TGCGCCAGCAGGGACAGGAGCGGGGGGTCTGGAAACACCATATATTTT.

This clonotype was found a few times. J is TRBJ2-7 and V is TRBV5-6; TRBD2 agrees at 9 bases. Germline assignment: CDR1 SGHDT and CDR2 YYEEEE. The CDR3 runs 18 residues. Unmatched junction bases numbered 13, after V lost 3 bases and J lost 0 bases. CDR3 sequence (DNA): TGTGCCAGCAGCTCCCACCTTTCTAGCGGGGTCCTCTCCTACGAGCAGTACTTC. Translated, it gives CASSSHLSSGVLSYEQYF.

In its sample, this clonotype was seen a few times. The rearrangement links TRBV6-2 or TRBV6-3 to TRBJ2-3; no clear D. The CDR3 length is 15 residues. Germline V gene data show CDR1 as MNHEY and CDR2 as SVGEGT. Trimming took off 2 bases at V and 2 bases at J, with 11 bases between the two ends. This CDR3 reads CASSYRAAHTDTQYF. CDR3 in DNA: TGTGCCAGCAGTTACCGGGCGGCCCACACAGATACGCAGTATTTT.

This clonotype appeared a few times. The junction departs from the called germline gene at one end, perhaps through a read error. The CDR3 region is CASSQDLMGQGSF. CDR3 in DNA: TGTGCCAGCAGCCAAGATCTTATGGGACAGGGGTCCTTC. This chain connects TRBV3-1 to TRBJ2-7, with 10 bases lining up with TRBD1. This CDR3 is 13 amino acids long. Germline V gene data show CDR1 as LGHDT and CDR2 as YNNKEL (reference sequence).

This sequence joins TRBV20-1 and TRBJ2-7; 11 bases agree with TRBD2. The junction had 5 bases not matched to a gene; V was cut back by 6 bases and J by 1 base. Germline assignment: CDR1 DFQATT and CDR2 SNEGSKA (reference sequence). CDR3 size: 14 residues. CDR3 region: CSAIAGGPSYEQYF. CDR3 coding DNA: TGCAGTGCCATAGCGGGAGGGCCATCCTACGAGCAGTACTTC.

V gene TRBV7-3 combines with J gene TRBJ2-2; D remains ambiguous. Germline CDR1 and CDR2: SGHTA and FQGTGA. Trimming left V 5 bases short and J 5 bases short, with 15 bases between. The CDR3 has 15 residues. CDR3 loop: CASSLTLGYTGELFF. DNA for the CDR3: TGTGCCAGCAGCCTTACGCTAGGGTATACCGGGGAGCTGTTTTTT.

The chain links TRBV7-6 to TRBJ2-1; no clear D gene. The V end lost 0 bases, the J end lost 6 bases, and 6 bases lay between the germline ends. This CDR3 spans 13 amino acids. Germline V lookup: CDR1 SGHVS, CDR2 FNYEAQ. The CDR3 coding sequence is TGTGCCAGCAGCTTAGCACAAACCAATGAGCAGTTCTTC. Translation: CASSLAQTNEQFF.

This clonotype was observed a handful of times. The V call is TRBV29-1, the J call TRBJ1-2; D may be TRBD1 (6 bases). The CDR3 covers 14 residues. Trimming cost V 6 bases and J 3 bases, with 17 bases left between them. The germline gives CDR1 SQVTM, CDR2 ANQGSEA. This CDR3 reads CSVETGLSDYGYTF. The CDR3 DNA sequence: TGCAGCGTCGAAACAGGGCTCTCTGACTATGGCTACACCTTC.

The V and J genes are TRBV7-8 and TRBJ2-4; possible D gene TRBD1, 6 bases. The CDR3 covers 15 residues. CDR1 and CDR2 from the germline V gene are SGHVS and FQNEAQ. V shed 5 bases and J shed 1 base, with 12 bases lying between them. In DNA form, the CDR3 reads TGTGCCAGCAGCCCTACAGGGTTTGCCAAAAACATTCAGTACTTC. Its protein product is CASSPTGFAKNIQYF.

This clonotype has a count of ten or more. V gene TRBV5-1 combines with J gene TRBJ1-5; no clear D. The CDR3 has 15 amino acids. The germline V gene has CDR1 SGHRS and CDR2 YFSETQ. V lost 2 bases to trimming and J lost 3 bases, with 12 bases between them. The chain's CDR3 is CASSLSDGFNQPQHF. CDR3 DNA: TGCGCCAGCAGCTTATCGGACGGATTCAATCAGCCCCAGCATTTT.

The chain recombines TRBV24-1 with TRBJ2-3; TRBD2 aligns across 10 bases. The CDR3 runs to 16 residues. V lost 7 bases, J lost 1 base, and 7 bases stayed unmatched. From germline, CDR1 is KGHDR and CDR2 SFDVKD. DNA of the CDR3: TGTGCCACCAGGAAAAGCGGGGGGGCCGGCACAGATACGCAGTATTTT. The encoded protein is CATRKSGGAGTDTQYF.

The V gene is TRBV7-3, the J gene TRBJ1-6; D gene unclear. Germline V lookup: CDR1 SGHTA, CDR2 FQGTGA. Trimming cost V 5 bases and J 2 bases, with 4 bases left between them. The CDR3 has 13 amino acids. The CDR3: CASSVTYNSPLHF. The CDR3 region has the DNA TGTGCCAGCAGCGTGACCTATAATTCACCCCTCCACTTT.

The genes are TRBV5-1 and TRBJ2-5; possibly TRBD2 for D (6 bases). Germline values: CDR1 SGHRS, CDR2 YFSETQ. The CDR3 runs 15 residues. The V gene lost 0 bases and the J gene lost 1 base, with 10 bases spanning the gap. The CDR3 DNA sequence: TGCGCCAGCAGCTTGGGCATGGGGGGCCAAGAGACCCAGTACTTC. This sequence encodes CASSLGMGGQETQYF. Full variable domain (outside the CDR3, taken from reference TRBV5-1 and TRBJ2-5): KAGVTQTPRYLIKTRGQQVTLSCSPISGHRSVSWYQQTPGQGLQFLFEYFSETQRNKGNFPGRFSGRQFSNSRSEMNVSTLELGDSALYLCASSLGMGGQETQYFGPGTRLLVL.